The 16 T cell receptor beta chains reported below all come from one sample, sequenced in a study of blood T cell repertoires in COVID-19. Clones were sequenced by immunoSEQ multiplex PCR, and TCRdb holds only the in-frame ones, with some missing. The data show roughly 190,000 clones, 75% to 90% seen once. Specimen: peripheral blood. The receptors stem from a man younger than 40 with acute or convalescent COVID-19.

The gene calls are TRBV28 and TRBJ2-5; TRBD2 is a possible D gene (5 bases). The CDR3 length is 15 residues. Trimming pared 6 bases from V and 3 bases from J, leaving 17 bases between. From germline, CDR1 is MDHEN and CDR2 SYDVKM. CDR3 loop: CASSSSWRVKETQYF. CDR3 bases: TGTGCCAGCAGCTCGTCCTGGCGGGTAAAAGAGACCCAGTACTTC. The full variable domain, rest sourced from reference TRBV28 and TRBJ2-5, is DVKVTQSSRYLVKRTGEKVFLECVQDMDHENMFWYRQDPGLGLRLIYFSYDVKMKEKGDIPEGYSVSREKKERFSLILESASTNQTSMYLCASSSSWRVKETQYFGPGTRLLVL.

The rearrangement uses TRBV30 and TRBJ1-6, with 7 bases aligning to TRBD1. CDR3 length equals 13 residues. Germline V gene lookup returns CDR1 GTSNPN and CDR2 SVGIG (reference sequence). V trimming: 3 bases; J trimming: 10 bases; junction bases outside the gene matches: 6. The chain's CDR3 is CAWRRTGDSPLHF. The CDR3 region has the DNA TGTGCCTGGAGAAGAACAGGGGACTCACCCCTCCACTTT.

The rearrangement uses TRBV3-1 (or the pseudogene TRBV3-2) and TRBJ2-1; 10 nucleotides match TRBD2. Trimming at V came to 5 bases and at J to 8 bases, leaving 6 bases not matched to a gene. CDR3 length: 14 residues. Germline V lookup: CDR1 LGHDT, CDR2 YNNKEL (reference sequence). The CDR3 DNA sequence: TGTGCCAGCAGCACCCGGACTAGCGGTTATGAGCAGTTCTTC. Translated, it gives CASSTRTSGYEQFF.

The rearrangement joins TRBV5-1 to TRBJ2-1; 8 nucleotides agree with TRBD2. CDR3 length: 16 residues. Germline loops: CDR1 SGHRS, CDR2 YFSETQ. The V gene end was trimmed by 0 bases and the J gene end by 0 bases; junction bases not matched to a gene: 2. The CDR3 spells CASSLVAGYSYNEQFF. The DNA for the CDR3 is TGCGCCAGCAGCTTGGTAGCGGGATACTCCTACAATGAGCAGTTCTTC.

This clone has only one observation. The CDR3 sequence is CASRYGRSYNEQFF. CDR3 nucleotide sequence: TGTGCCAGCAGGTACGGGAGGTCCTACAATGAGCAGTTCTTC. The chain combines TRBV27 with TRBJ2-1, with 7 bases that match TRBD2. V shed 6 bases and J 1 base; nucleotides not matched to a gene: 3. This CDR3 comprises 14 residues. The V gene's germline CDR1 is MNHEY and CDR2 SMNVEV (reference sequence).

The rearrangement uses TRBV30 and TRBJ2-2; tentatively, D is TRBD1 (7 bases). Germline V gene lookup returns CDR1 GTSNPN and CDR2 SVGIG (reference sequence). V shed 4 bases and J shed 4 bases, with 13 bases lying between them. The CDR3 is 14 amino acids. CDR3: CAWKGQGGTGELFF. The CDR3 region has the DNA TGTGCCTGGAAAGGGCAGGGGGGCACCGGGGAGCTGTTTTTT. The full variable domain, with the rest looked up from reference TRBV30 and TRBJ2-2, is SQTIHQWPATLVQPVGSPLSLECTVEGTSNPNLYWYRQAAGRGLQLLFYSVGIGQISSEVPQNLSASRPQDRQFILSSKKLLLSDSGFYLCAWKGQGGTGELFFGEGSRLTVL.

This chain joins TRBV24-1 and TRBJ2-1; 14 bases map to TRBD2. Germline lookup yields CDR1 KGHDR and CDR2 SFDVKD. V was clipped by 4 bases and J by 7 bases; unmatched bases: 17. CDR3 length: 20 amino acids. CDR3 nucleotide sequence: TGTGCCACCAGTGACCGAATCGGGACTAGCGGGAGAATCCCCGTTAATGAGCAGTTCTTC. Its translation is CATSDRIGTSGRIPVNEQFF.

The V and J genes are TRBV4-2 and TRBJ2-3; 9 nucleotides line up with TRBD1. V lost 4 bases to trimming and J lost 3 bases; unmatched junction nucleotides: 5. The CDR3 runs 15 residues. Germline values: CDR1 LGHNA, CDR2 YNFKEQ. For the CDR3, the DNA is TGTGCCAGCAGCCCGTACAGGGGGCAAACAGATACGCAGTATTTT. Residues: CASSPYRGQTDTQYF.

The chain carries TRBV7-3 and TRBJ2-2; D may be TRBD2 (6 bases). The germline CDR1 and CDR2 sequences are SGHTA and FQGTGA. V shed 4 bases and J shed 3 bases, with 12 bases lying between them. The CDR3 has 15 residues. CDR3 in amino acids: CASSWNGRDTGELFF. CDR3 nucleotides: TGTGCCAGCAGCTGGAACGGGAGAGACACCGGGGAGCTGTTTTTT. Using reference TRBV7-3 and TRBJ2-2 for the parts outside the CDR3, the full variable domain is GAGVSQTPSNKVTEKGKYVELRCDPISGHTALYWYRQSLGQGPEFLIYFQGTGAADDSGLPNDRFFAVRPEGSVSTLKIQRTERGDSAVYLCASSWNGRDTGELFFGEGSRLTVL.

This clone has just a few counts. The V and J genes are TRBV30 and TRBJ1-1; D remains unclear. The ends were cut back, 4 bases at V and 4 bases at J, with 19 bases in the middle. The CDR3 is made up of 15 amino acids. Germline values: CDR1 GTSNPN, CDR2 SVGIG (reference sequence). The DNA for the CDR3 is TGTGCCTGGATGACAAACTGGTTGGGAGGCACTGAAGCTTTCTTT. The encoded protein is CAWMTNWLGGTEAFF.

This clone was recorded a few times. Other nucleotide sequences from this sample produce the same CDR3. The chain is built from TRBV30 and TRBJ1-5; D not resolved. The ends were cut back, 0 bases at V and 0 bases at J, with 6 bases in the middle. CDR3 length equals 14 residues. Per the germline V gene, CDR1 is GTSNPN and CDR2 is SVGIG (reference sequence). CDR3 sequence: CAWSVQFSNQPQHF. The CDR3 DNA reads TGTGCCTGGAGTGTACAGTTTAGCAATCAGCCCCAGCATTTT.

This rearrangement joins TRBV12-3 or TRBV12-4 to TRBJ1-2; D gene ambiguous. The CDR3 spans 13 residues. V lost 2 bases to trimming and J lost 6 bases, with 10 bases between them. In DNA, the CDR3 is TGTGCCAGCAGTTTAATTACTGGGCATGGCTACACCTTC. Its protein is CASSLITGHGYTF.

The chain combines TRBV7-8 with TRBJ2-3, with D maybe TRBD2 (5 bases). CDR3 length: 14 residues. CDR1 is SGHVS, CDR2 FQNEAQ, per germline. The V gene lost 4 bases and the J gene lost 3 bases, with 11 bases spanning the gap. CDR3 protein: CASSSSLGTDTQYF. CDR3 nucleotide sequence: TGTGCCAGCAGCTCCTCACTAGGGACAGATACGCAGTATTTT. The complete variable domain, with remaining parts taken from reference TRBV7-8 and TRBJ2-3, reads GAGVSQSPRYKVAKRGQDVALRCDPISGHVSLFWYQQALGQGPEFLTYFQNEAQLDKSGLPSDRFFAERPEGSVSTLKIQRTQQEDSAVYLCASSSSLGTDTQYFGPGTRLTVL.

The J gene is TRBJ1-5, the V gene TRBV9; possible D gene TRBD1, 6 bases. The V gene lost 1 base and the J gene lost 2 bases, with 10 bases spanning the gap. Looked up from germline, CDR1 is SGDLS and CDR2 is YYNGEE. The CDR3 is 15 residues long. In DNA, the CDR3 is TGTGCCAGCAGCGTACAGGGGCTGGGCAATCAGCCCCAGCATTTT. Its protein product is CASSVQGLGNQPQHF.

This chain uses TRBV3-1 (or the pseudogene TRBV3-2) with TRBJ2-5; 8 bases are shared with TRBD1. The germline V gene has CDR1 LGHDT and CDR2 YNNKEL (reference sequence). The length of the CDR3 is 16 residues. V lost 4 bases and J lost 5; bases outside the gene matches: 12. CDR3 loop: CASSRPGQGLRETQYF. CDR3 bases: TGTGCCAGCAGCCGCCCTGGACAGGGCCTGAGGGAGACCCAGTACTTC.

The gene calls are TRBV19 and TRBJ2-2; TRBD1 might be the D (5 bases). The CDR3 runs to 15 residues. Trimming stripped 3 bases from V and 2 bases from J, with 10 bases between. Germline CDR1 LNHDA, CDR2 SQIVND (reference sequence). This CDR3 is CASSMGLLNTGELFF. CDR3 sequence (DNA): TGTGCCAGTAGTATGGGGCTTCTAAACACCGGGGAGCTGTTTTTT.